The rows below give T cell receptor beta chains drawn from one sample of a study of T cells in localized non-small cell lung cancer. TCRdb keeps only in-frame clones here, not all; method: immunoSEQ multiplex PCR. The profile shows about 2,500 clones, 36% of them singletons. Source: lymph node tissue, taken before any cancer treatment. These receptor sequences come from a male donor older than 55 with stage II squamous cell lung carcinoma. Both conserved end residues are part of each CDR3. Fields, in order: CDR3 protein, J gene, V gene, CDR3 length.

CASSYSGRQWNTEAFF TRBJ1-1 TRBV6-8 16
CAWSWSLGDTEAFF TRBJ1-1 TRBV30 14
CASSYSHSYSNYGYTF TRBJ1-2 TRBV6-8 16
CAWSTGAVYEQYF TRBJ2-7 TRBV30 13
CASSHQPHSFRGVHEQYF TRBJ2-7 TRBV11-3 18
CASSPAGRMNTEAFF TRBJ1-1 TRBV18 15
CATSRGVGGTGELFF TRBJ2-2 TRBV15 15
CASSVGFGYSPLHF TRBJ1-6 TRBV10-2 14
CASSYGRAPATNEKLFF TRBJ1-4 TRBV6-8 17
CASSLGSGNYGYTF TRBJ1-2 TRBV18 14
CASGLVRGLGSGGHNEQFF TRBJ2-1 TRBV12-5 19
CASSIRISTDTQYF TRBJ2-3 TRBV19 14
CAWSVSGLAGEQYF TRBJ2-7 TRBV30 14
CAWRTGNYEQYF TRBJ2-7 TRBV30 12
CASSTTSRGEQFF TRBJ2-1 TRBV18 13
CASSLGTAPEELFF TRBJ2-2 TRBV11-3 14
CASSYFQGATGELFF TRBJ2-2 TRBV6-8 15
CASSPPGRNTEAFF TRBJ1-1 TRBV11-3 14
CASSYGGGGTEAFF TRBJ1-1 TRBV6-8 14
CASGDRGLSGGNTIYF TRBJ1-3 TRBV11-3 16
CASSDRDTEAFF TRBJ1-1 TRBV27 12
CASSTATGVNTIYF TRBJ1-3 TRBV28 14
CASSSLTGGNEKLFF TRBJ1-4 TRBV5-1 15
CASSSVYAYNEQFF TRBJ2-1 TRBV28 14
CASSPLEDSNQPQHF TRBJ1-5 TRBV18 15
CASSLGTDRGTEAFF TRBJ1-1 TRBV11-3 15
CASRWRGGTTEAFF TRBJ1-1 TRBV6-8 14